One sample yielded the 19 T cell receptor beta chains listed below, sequenced in a study of human T cells and chemical hapten exposure. Time point specified: patch test 2, 6 weeks after DPC sensitization. Treatment meaning: therapeutic diphenylcyclopropenone sensitization with weekly scalp DPC. TCRdb independently ran MiXCR on the RACE reads; one entry per CDR3 protein. The sample has approximately 91,000 distinct CDR3 sequences; 11% are singletons. The specimen comprised whole blood, sampled in connection with sensitization to the hapten diphenylcyclopropenone (DPC). The receptor set was obtained from a man aged 18 to 35 with alopecia areata. Some clones in this sample may be carry-over from other donors' samples.

This clonotype was seen at least ten times. The rearrangement links TRBV7-3 to TRBJ2-1, with a possible D match to TRBD2 (6 bases). Germline values: CDR1 SGHTA, CDR2 FQGTGA. The CDR3 length is 13 residues. Trimming pared 5 bases from V and 8 bases from J, leaving 13 bases between. The CDR3 here is CASSDSGRYEQFF. The CDR3 DNA reads as TGTGCCAGCAGCGATTCTGGGAGGTATGAGCAGTTCTTC.

The chain links TRBV6-5 to TRBJ1-4, with a weak D call TRBD1 (6 bases). The CDR3 runs to 15 residues. Trimming took 6 bases from V and 6 from J, leaving 17 bases between them. Germline loops: CDR1 MNHEY, CDR2 SVGAGI. This chain's CDR3 is CASSREGGSYEKLFF. The CDR3 nucleotides are TGTGCCAGCAGCAGAGAGGGGGGATCTTATGAAAAACTGTTTTTT.

The genes are TRBV4-3 and TRBJ2-2, with TRBD1 as a possible D gene (5 bases). The CDR3 has 16 residues. Trimming cost V 2 bases and J 4 bases, with 14 bases left between them. The germline CDR1 and CDR2 sequences are LGHNA and YSLEER. The CDR3 region is CASSQTGRVGTGELFF. For the CDR3, the DNA is TGCGCCAGCAGCCAAACGGGCAGGGTGGGCACCGGGGAGCTGTTTTTT.

This clonotype was counted between two and nine times. The CDR3 DNA reads TGCAGTGCTAGGATGGTCAGCGGGGGGACAGATACGCAGTATTTT. Its translation is CSARMVSGGTDTQYF. The gene calls are TRBV20-1 and TRBJ2-3; TRBD2 matches at 9 bases. The CDR3 runs to 15 residues. Trimming took 3 bases from V and 3 from J; bases not matched to a gene: 7. Germline V lookup: CDR1 DFQATT, CDR2 SNEGSKA (reference sequence).

This chain uses TRBV3-1 with TRBJ1-5; D remains unclear. V gave up 1 base and J gave up 7 bases, with 5 bases separating them. This CDR3 has 12 residues. Germline V gene data show CDR1 as LGHDT and CDR2 as YNNKEL (reference sequence). The CDR3 spells CASSQGRQPQHF. CDR3 nucleotides: TGTGCCAGCAGCCAAGGGAGGCAGCCCCAGCATTTT.

The J gene is TRBJ1-6, the V gene TRBV6-5, with 9 bases aligning to TRBD1. Germline V gives CDR1 MNHEY, CDR2 SVGAGI. Trimming took 10 bases from V and 6 from J; bases not matched to a gene: 10. The CDR3 totals 15 residues. The CDR3 bases are TGTGCCACAAGCCTCGACAGGGGGACTAATTCACCCCTCCACTTT. This translates into CATSLDRGTNSPLHF.

The chain uses TRBV7-9 and TRBJ1-1; D is uncertain. The CDR3 covers 11 residues. Germline CDR1 is SEHNR and CDR2 is FQNEAQ (reference sequence). V gave up 4 bases and J gave up 8 bases, with 8 bases separating them. The CDR3 nucleotides read TGTGCCAGCAGCTATGTTGGGGAAGCTTTCTTT. Protein product: CASSYVGEAFF.

In its sample, this clonotype was seen many times. The gene calls are TRBV6-5 and TRBJ2-7, with D hard to call. The germline V gene has CDR1 MNHEY and CDR2 SVGAGI. V lost 6 bases to trimming and J lost 7 bases, with 13 bases between them. The CDR3 loop spans 12 amino acids. The chain's CDR3 is CASSETLGEQYF. In nucleotides, the CDR3 is TGTGCCAGCAGCGAGACGCTAGGGGAGCAGTACTTC.

In this sample, this clonotype turned up many times. The chain carries TRBV7-3 and TRBJ2-3; 7 nucleotides line up with TRBD2. CDR3 size: 14 residues. From germline, CDR1 is SGHTA and CDR2 FQGTGA. V lost 2 bases, J lost 1 base, and 0 bases stayed unmatched. CDR3 coding DNA: TGTGCCAGCAGCTTAGGGAGGGGCACAGATACGCAGTATTTT. Its translation is CASSLGRGTDTQYF.

In this sample, this clonotype turned up many times. The V gene is TRBV9, the J gene TRBJ2-1; 11 bases fit TRBD1. CDR3 length equals 16 residues. J was trimmed by 4 bases and V by 3 bases; bases with no gene match: 6. Germline loops: CDR1 SGDLS, CDR2 YYNGEE. CDR3 protein: CASSAAGTGGYNEQFF. For the CDR3, the DNA is TGTGCCAGCAGCGCCGCCGGGACAGGGGGATACAATGAGCAGTTCTTC.

This clonotype showed up many times. The V and J genes are TRBV6-1 and TRBJ2-1, with a possible D match to TRBD2 (6 bases). The CDR3 consists of 14 residues. Germline CDR1 is MNHNS and CDR2 is SASEGT. V dropped 9 bases and J dropped 2 bases, with 14 bases sitting between them. The CDR3 sequence: CASARRGTYNEQFF. CDR3 bases: TGTGCCAGTGCGAGGCGGGGAACCTACAATGAGCAGTTCTTC.

This clonotype occurred a few times. The chain recombines TRBV18 with TRBJ2-6; the D gene could be TRBD1 or TRBD2 (5 bases each). V lost 5 bases, J lost 0 bases, and 17 bases lay in between. From germline, CDR1 is KGHSH and CDR2 LQKENI. The CDR3 consists of 18 residues. The CDR3 region has the DNA TGTGCCAGCTCAGCTGTTTCCTCAGGGAGCTCTGGGGCCAACGTCCTGACTTTC. Its translation: CASSAVSSGSSGANVLTF. The whole variable domain, remainder taken from reference TRBV18 and TRBJ2-6, is NAGVMQNPRHLVRRRGQEARLRCSPMKGHSHVYWYRQLPEEGLKFMVYLQKENIIDESGMPKERFSAEFPKEGPSILRIQQVVRGDSAAYFCASSAVSSGSSGANVLTFGAGSRLTVL.

This clonotype was seen only a few times. The J gene is TRBJ2-3, the V gene TRBV11-2; D unclear. Trimming removed 1 base from V and 4 bases from J, with 9 bases in between. The germline V gene has CDR1 SGHAT and CDR2 FQNNGV. This CDR3 is built from 14 residues. The CDR3 loop is CASSLVLGSDTQYF. For the CDR3, the DNA is TGTGCCAGCAGCTTAGTTCTCGGCTCAGATACGCAGTATTTT.

There are many counts of this clonotype. V and J are TRBV5-1 and TRBJ2-5; D remains ambiguous. The length of the CDR3 is 12 residues. V was shortened by 4 bases and J by 7 bases, with 11 bases between the two germline ends. Germline V CDR1 and CDR2: SGHRS, YFSETQ. CDR3 sequence (DNA): TGCGCCAGCAGCGACAATAAACCGACCCAGTACTTC. Amino acids: CASSDNKPTQYF.

In its sample, this clonotype was seen many times. V is TRBV7-9 and J is TRBJ1-6; no definite D call. Germline assignment: CDR1 SEHNR and CDR2 FQNEAQ (reference sequence). The CDR3 is made up of 14 amino acids. Deletions cut 5 bases from V and 9 bases from J, with 14 bases between. The DNA for the CDR3 is TGTGCCAGCAGCGTACACATGCGGGGTTCACCCCTCCACTTT. This sequence encodes CASSVHMRGSPLHF.

The V gene is TRBV11-2, the J gene TRBJ1-1; D unresolved. The CDR3 is 16 amino acids. Per germline, CDR1 SGHAT and CDR2 FQNNGV. Trimming took 4 bases from V and 2 from J, leaving 17 bases between them. The CDR3 DNA reads TGTGCCAGCAGCTCCCGGACCGGACGAGACAACACTGAAGCTTTCTTT. Its translation: CASSSRTGRDNTEAFF.

This clonotype has at least ten counts. This CDR3 reads CASERDGYTF. CDR3 DNA sequence: TGTGCCAGCGAAAGGGATGGCTACACCTTC. The chain uses TRBV28 and TRBJ1-2; D is uncertain. With 8 bases removed from V and 6 bases from J, the gap between germline ends came to 7 bases. Germline values: CDR1 MDHEN, CDR2 SYDVKM. This CDR3 is 10 amino acids long.

This clonotype was counted ten times or more. J is TRBJ1-6 and V is TRBV15; D might be TRBD1 (5 bases). This CDR3 is 15 amino acids long. Trimming left V 4 bases short and J 8 bases short, with 15 bases between. The germline V gene has CDR1 LNHNV and CDR2 YYDKDF (reference sequence). This chain's CDR3 is CATSKGLLADSPLHF. CDR3 DNA sequence: TGTGCCACCAGCAAGGGACTCCTAGCGGATTCACCCCTCCACTTT.

The sample holds a few counts of this clonotype. CDR3 loop: CASSSSGATNTGELFF. The CDR3 nucleotides read TGTGCCAGCAGCTCGTCAGGGGCCACGAACACCGGGGAGCTGTTTTTT. The chain couples TRBV7-3 to TRBJ2-2; maybe TRBD1 (6 bases). CDR1 SGHTA and CDR2 FQGTGA come from the germline V gene. The germline V and J ends were trimmed by 4 bases and 0 bases, with 12 bases remaining between them. The CDR3 runs 16 residues. Supplemented by reference TRBV7-3 and TRBJ2-2, the full variable domain reads GAGVSQTPSNKVTEKGKYVELRCDPISGHTALYWYRQSLGQGPEFLIYFQGTGAADDSGLPNDRFFAVRPEGSVSTLKIQRTERGDSAVYLCASSSSGATNTGELFFGEGSRLTVL.